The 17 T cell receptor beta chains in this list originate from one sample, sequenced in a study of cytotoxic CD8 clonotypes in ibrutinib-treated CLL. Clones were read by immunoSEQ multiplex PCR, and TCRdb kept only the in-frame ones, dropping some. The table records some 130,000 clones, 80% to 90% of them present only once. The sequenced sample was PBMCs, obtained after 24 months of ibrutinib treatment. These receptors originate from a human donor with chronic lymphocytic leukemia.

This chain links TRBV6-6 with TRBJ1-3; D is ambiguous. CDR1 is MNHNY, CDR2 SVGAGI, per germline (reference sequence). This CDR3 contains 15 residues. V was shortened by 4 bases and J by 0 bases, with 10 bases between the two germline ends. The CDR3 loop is CASSSGSPSGNTIYF. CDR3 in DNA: TGTGCCAGCAGTTCGGGGTCTCCCTCTGGAAACACCATATATTTT.

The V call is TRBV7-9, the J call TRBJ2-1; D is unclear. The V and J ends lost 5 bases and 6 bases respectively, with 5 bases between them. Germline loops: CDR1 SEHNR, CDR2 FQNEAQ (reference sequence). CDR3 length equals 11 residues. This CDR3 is CASSRSNEQFF. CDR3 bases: TGTGCCAGCAGCCGAAGCAATGAGCAGTTCTTC.

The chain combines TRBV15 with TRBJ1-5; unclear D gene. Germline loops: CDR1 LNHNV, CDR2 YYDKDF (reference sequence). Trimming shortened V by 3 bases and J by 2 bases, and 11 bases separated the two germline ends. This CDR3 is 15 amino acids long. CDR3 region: CATSRDPGGNQPQHF. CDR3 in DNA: TGTGCCACCAGCAGGGACCCGGGTGGCAATCAGCCCCAGCATTTT.

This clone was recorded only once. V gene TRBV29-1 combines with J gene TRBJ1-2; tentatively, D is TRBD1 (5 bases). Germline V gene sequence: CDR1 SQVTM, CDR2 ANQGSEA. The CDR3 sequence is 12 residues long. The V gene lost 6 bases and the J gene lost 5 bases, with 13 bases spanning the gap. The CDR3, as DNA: TGCAGCGTCACGGCTGGGGGTTATGGCTACACCTTC. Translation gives CSVTAGGYGYTF. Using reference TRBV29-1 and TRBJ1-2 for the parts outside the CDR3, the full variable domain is SAVISQKPSRDICQRGTSLTIQCQVDSQVTMMFWYRQQPGQSLTLIATANQGSEATYESGFVIDKFPISRPNLTFSTLTVSNMSPEDSSIYLCSVTAGGYGYTFGSGTRLTVV.

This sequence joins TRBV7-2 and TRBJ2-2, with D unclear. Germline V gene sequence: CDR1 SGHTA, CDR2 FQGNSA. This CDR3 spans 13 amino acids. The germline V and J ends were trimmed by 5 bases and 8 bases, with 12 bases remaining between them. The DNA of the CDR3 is TGTGCCAGCAGCCGACAACCCGAAGGGGAGCTGTTTTTT. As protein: CASSRQPEGELFF.

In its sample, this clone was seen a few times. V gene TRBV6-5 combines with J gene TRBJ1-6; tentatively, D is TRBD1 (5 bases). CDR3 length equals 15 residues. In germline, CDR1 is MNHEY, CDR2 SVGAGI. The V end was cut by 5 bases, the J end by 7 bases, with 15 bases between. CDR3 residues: CASSREGAANSPLHF. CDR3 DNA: TGTGCCAGCAGTCGGGAAGGGGCCGCGAATTCACCCCTCCACTTT.

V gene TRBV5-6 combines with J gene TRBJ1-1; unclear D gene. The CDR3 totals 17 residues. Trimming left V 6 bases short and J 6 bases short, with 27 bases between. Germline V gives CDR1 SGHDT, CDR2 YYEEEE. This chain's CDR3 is CASIPSLAGFGYPEAFF. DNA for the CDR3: TGTGCCAGCATCCCTTCACTGGCAGGTTTCGGATACCCTGAAGCTTTCTTT.

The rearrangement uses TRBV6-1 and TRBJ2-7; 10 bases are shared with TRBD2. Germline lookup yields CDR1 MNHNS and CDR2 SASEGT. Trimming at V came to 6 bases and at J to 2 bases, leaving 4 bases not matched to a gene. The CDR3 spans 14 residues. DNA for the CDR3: TGTGCCAGCAGCTTTAGCGGGGGGACCTACGAGCAGTACTTC. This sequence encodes CASSFSGGTYEQYF.

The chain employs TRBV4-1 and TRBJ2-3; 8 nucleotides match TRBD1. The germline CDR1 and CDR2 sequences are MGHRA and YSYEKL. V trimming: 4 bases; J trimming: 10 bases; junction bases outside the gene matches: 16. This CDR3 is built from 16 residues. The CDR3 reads CASSPRARTGSGAQYF. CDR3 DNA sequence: TGCGCCAGCAGCCCCAGAGCCCGGACAGGGAGTGGTGCGCAGTATTTT.

The CDR3 DNA follows: TGTGCCAGCAGCGTAGCAGCGGCTCCATACAATGAGCAGTTCTTC. This sequence encodes CASSVAAAPYNEQFF. The chain joins TRBV9 to TRBJ2-1; D is possibly TRBD2 (5 bases). V was shortened by 0 bases and J by 4 bases, with 11 bases between the two germline ends. The CDR3 has 15 residues. Germline CDR1 reads SGDLS; CDR2 reads YYNGEE.

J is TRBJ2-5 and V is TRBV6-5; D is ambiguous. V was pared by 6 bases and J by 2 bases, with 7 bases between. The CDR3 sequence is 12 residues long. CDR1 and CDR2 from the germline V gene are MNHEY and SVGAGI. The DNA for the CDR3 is TGTGCCAGCAGCCGTAGGCAAGAGACCCAGTACTTC. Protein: CASSRRQETQYF.

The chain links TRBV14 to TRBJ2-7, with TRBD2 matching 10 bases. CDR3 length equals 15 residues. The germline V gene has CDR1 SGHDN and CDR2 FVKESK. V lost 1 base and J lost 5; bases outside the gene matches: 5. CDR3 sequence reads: CASSQGGGLANEQYF. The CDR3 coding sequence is TGTGCCAGCAGCCAAGGGGGGGGACTAGCGAACGAGCAGTACTTC.

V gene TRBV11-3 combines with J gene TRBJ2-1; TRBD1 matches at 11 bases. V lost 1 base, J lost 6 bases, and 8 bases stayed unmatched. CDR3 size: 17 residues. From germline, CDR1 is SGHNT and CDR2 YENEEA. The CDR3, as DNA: TGTGCCAGCAGCTTAGGGCTCGGACAGGGGGCTGGCAATGAGCAGTTCTTC. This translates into CASSLGLGQGAGNEQFF.

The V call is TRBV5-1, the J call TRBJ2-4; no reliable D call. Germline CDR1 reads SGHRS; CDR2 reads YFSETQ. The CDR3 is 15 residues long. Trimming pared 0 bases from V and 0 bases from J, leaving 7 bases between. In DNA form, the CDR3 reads TGCGCCAGCAGCTTGGAAACTATAGCCAAAAACATTCAGTACTTC. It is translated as CASSLETIAKNIQYF.

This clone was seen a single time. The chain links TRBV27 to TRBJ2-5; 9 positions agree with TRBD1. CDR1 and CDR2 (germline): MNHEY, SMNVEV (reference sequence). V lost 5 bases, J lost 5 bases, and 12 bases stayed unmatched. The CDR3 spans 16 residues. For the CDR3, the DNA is TGTGCCAGCAGTGTCCTCTCCGGGACAGGGAGGGAGACCCAGTACTTC. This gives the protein CASSVLSGTGRETQYF.

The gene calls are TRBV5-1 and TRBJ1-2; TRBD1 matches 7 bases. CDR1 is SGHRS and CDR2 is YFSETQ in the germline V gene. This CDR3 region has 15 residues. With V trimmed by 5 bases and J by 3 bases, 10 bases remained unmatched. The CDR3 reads CASREGAGRDYGYTF. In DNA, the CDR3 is TGCGCCAGCAGGGAGGGGGCCGGTCGGGACTATGGCTACACCTTC.

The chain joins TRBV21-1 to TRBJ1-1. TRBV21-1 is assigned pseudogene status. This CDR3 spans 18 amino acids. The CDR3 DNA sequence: TGTGCCAGCGGATTCTTTAAGACAGGGAGGGGATTAAACACTGAAGCTTTCTTT. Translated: CASGFFKTGRGLNTEAFF.